Below are 24 T cell receptor beta chains sequenced from a single sample in a study of cytomegalovirus exposure and HLA in healthy donors. The primer mix had 60 Vbeta and 13 Jbeta primers. Sequencing used immunoSEQ multiplex PCR; TCRdb keeps in-frame clones, though not all of them. The repertoire holds over 110,000 clones, with about three quarters as singletons. Sequencing was carried out using PBMCs. The receptors were sampled from a male donor in good health and CMV-seropositive.

This clone was detected only once. The CDR3 sequence is CATSRFWDRVTEAFF. The DNA of the CDR3 is TGTGCCACCTCACGGTTCTGGGACAGGGTCACTGAAGCTTTCTTT. This chain uses TRBV27 with TRBJ1-1; the match to TRBD1 covers 9 bases. Germline CDR1 reads MNHEY; CDR2 reads SMNVEV (reference sequence). J was trimmed by 4 bases and V by 10 bases; bases with no gene match: 13. There are 15 residues in the CDR3.

In its sample, this clone was seen a few times. V usage is TRBV18 and J usage is TRBJ1-6, with a weak D call TRBD1 (6 bases). The V gene's germline CDR1 is KGHSH and CDR2 LQKENI. The CDR3 is made up of 17 amino acids. Trimming stripped 3 bases from V and 7 bases from J, with 19 bases between. Written as DNA, the CDR3 is TGTGCCAGCTCACCTAGGCAGAGACAGGCCATCAATTCACCCCTCCACTTT. It codes for CASSPRQRQAINSPLHF.

V gene TRBV9 combines with J gene TRBJ2-3; the match to TRBD1 covers 8 bases. Trimming at V came to 4 bases and at J to 2 bases, leaving 6 bases not matched to a gene. CDR3 length: 15 amino acids. Germline V gene lookup returns CDR1 SGDLS and CDR2 YYNGEE. CDR3 DNA: TGTGCCAGCAGCCCCCGGACAGGGCTCACAGATACGCAGTATTTT. Residues: CASSPRTGLTDTQYF.

This rearrangement joins TRBV6-6 to TRBJ1-2; 11 bases align to TRBD1. This CDR3 is 16 amino acids long. Germline CDR1 MNHNY, CDR2 SVGAGI (reference sequence). V lost 5 bases to trimming and J lost 1 base; unmatched junction nucleotides: 6. The CDR3 region is CASSQGQGVGNYGYTF. The CDR3 bases are TGTGCCAGCAGTCAGGGACAGGGGGTGGGTAACTATGGCTACACCTTC.

The sample holds a few counts of this clone. Other DNA sequences within the sample encode an identical CDR3. This chain joins TRBV9 and TRBJ2-7; 7 positions agree with TRBD2. The germline V gene encodes CDR1 SGDLS and CDR2 YYNGEE. The length of the CDR3 is 14 residues. V lost 0 bases to trimming and J lost 4 bases; unmatched junction nucleotides: 4. CDR3 DNA: TGTGCCAGCAGCGTAGCCCCGGGGGGATACGAGCAGTACTTC. Translation gives CASSVAPGGYEQYF.

The V gene is TRBV4-2, the J gene TRBJ1-1; 7 bases map to TRBD1. This CDR3 region has 15 residues. The ends lost 1 base at V and 4 bases at J; junction bases unmatched: 6. Germline CDR1 reads LGHNA; CDR2 reads YNFKEQ. CDR3 protein: CASSQVPGGGTEAFF. The CDR3 nucleotides read TGTGCCAGCAGCCAAGTACCAGGGGGAGGCACTGAAGCTTTCTTT.

The chain is built from TRBV13 and TRBJ1-2, with 8 bases fitting TRBD1. The CDR3 consists of 14 residues. The germline CDR1 and CDR2 sequences are PRHDT and FYEKMQ (reference sequence). Trimming at V came to 6 bases and at J to 2 bases, leaving 5 bases not matched to a gene. In DNA, the CDR3 is TGTGCCAGCAGATCGGGACAGGCAAACTATGGCTACACCTTC. Residues: CASRSGQANYGYTF.

The chain is built from TRBV6-1 and TRBJ1-1; 8 positions agree with TRBD1. CDR1 is MNHNS and CDR2 is SASEGT in the germline V gene. The CDR3 contains 14 residues. J was trimmed by 4 bases and V by 6 bases; bases with no gene match: 7. The CDR3 DNA follows: TGTGCCAGCAGATTAAACAGGGGGGGCACTGAAGCTTTCTTT. Translated, it gives CASRLNRGGTEAFF.

The rearrangement uses TRBV4-3 and TRBJ2-1; 9 bases agree with TRBD2. Germline V gene sequence: CDR1 LGHNA, CDR2 YSLEER. The CDR3 totals 17 residues. After removal of 0 bases from V and 7 bases from J, the junction contained 10 bases not matched to a gene. As DNA, the CDR3 is TGCGCCAGCAGCCAAGATGGAGAATGGGCGGGAGGGAATGAGCAGTTCTTC. As protein: CASSQDGEWAGGNEQFF.

The J gene is TRBJ1-5, the V gene TRBV7-2; 7 nucleotides match TRBD1. J gave up 5 bases and V 1 base, and 8 bases lay outside the gene matches. The CDR3 length is 16 residues. Germline V gene data show CDR1 as SGHTA and CDR2 as FQGNSA. For the CDR3, the DNA is TGTGCCAGCAGCTTAGGAGTCAGGGGGTCCTATCAGCCCCAGCATTTT. Residues: CASSLGVRGSYQPQHF.

This rearrangement joins TRBV2 to TRBJ2-7; D possibly corresponds to TRBD1 (5 bases). The V and J ends lost 5 bases and 2 bases respectively, with 13 bases between them. This CDR3 is 14 amino acids long. Germline V gene lookup returns CDR1 SNHLY and CDR2 FYNNEI. The CDR3 coding sequence is TGTGCCAGCAGTTTGCGCAGGGCAACCTACGAGCAGTACTTC. This codes for CASSLRRATYEQYF.

This chain connects TRBV11-2 to TRBJ2-6; no reliable D call. Trimming stripped 1 base from V and 4 bases from J, with 8 bases between. Germline V gene lookup returns CDR1 SGHAT and CDR2 FQNNGV. This CDR3 region has 15 residues. The CDR3 DNA is TGTGCCAGCAGCTTAGTTCTCTTGGGGGCCAACGTCCTGACTTTC. Translating gives CASSLVLLGANVLTF.

The J gene is TRBJ1-2, the V gene TRBV28; 10 bases map to TRBD1. The CDR3 runs 16 residues. After removal of 5 bases from V and 7 bases from J, the junction contained 13 bases not matched to a gene. Germline-derived CDR1 and CDR2 are MDHEN and SYDVKM. The CDR3 is CASSPFTGTGARGYTF. The CDR3 bases are TGTGCCAGCAGTCCTTTCACCGGGACAGGGGCGCGTGGCTACACCTTC.

This rearrangement joins TRBV30 to TRBJ2-7; D not certain. From germline, CDR1 is GTSNPN and CDR2 SVGIG (reference sequence). The germline V and J ends were trimmed by 1 base and 3 bases, with 4 bases remaining between them. The CDR3 spans 11 residues. The CDR3, as DNA: TGTGCCTGGAGTGCGGTCTACGAGCAGTACTTC. The encoded protein is CAWSAVYEQYF.

The chain is built from TRBV28 and TRBJ1-2; maybe TRBD1 (5 bases). Germline loops: CDR1 MDHEN, CDR2 SYDVKM. V lost 4 bases to trimming and J lost 5 bases, with 11 bases between them. This CDR3 is built from 13 residues. CDR3 coding DNA: TGTGCCAGCAGTTCCCCGGGGGAATATGGCTACACCTTC. This gives the protein CASSSPGEYGYTF.

This clone was counted between two and nine times. This chain links TRBV19 with TRBJ2-1; TRBD2 agrees at 15 bases. CDR1 is LNHDA, CDR2 SQIVND, per germline (reference sequence). The CDR3 contains 17 residues. J lost 9 bases, V lost 5 bases, and 11 bases had no gene match. The CDR3 coding sequence is TGTGCCAGTAGTGTAGGACTAGCGGGGGGGAGGGTAGCTGAGCAGTTCTTC. Translated: CASSVGLAGGRVAEQFF.

This clone occurred a few times. This chain links TRBV6-1 with TRBJ2-2; perhaps TRBD1 as D (8 bases). With 10 bases removed from V and 3 bases from J, the gap between germline ends came to 18 bases. The germline V gene has CDR1 MNHNS and CDR2 SASEGT. The CDR3 contains 15 residues. CDR3 nucleotide sequence: TGTGCCATCGTAACAGGGGGAGGGGACACCGGGGAGCTGTTTTTT. Its translation is CAIVTGGGDTGELFF.

CDR3 DNA sequence: TGTGCCAGCAGGGAACAGGGGGCGTATCAGCCCCAGCATTTT. It codes for CASREQGAYQPQHF. The chain recombines TRBV27 with TRBJ1-5, with TRBD1 identical over 9 bases. Germline values: CDR1 MNHEY, CDR2 SMNVEV (reference sequence). V gave up 6 bases and J gave up 5 bases; unmatched junction bases: 5. The CDR3 consists of 14 residues.

V usage is TRBV14 and J usage is TRBJ2-5; 9 nucleotides match TRBD1. With V trimmed by 4 bases and J by 1 base, 4 bases remained unmatched. The CDR3 extends over 15 amino acids. CDR1 SGHDN and CDR2 FVKESK come from the germline V gene. The CDR3 DNA reads as TGTGCCAGCAGCCTCGGACAGGGGACCCAAGAGACCCAGTACTTC. Protein sequence: CASSLGQGTQETQYF.

The genes are TRBV6-6 and TRBJ2-7, with 12 bases identical to TRBD2. From germline, CDR1 is MNHNY and CDR2 SVGAGI (reference sequence). After removal of 5 bases from V and 6 bases from J, the junction contained 5 bases not matched to a gene. This CDR3 is 14 amino acids long. CDR3 protein: CASSPRTSGIEQYF. The CDR3 bases are TGTGCCAGCAGTCCCCGGACTAGCGGGATCGAGCAGTACTTC.

The chain carries TRBV10-3 and TRBJ2-3; D is perhaps TRBD1 (5 bases). The V end was cut by 6 bases, the J end by 1 base, with 11 bases between. The CDR3 sequence is 14 residues long. Germline V lookup: CDR1 ENHRY, CDR2 SYGVKD. The CDR3 sequence is CAIRKQAGTDTQYF. In DNA, the CDR3 is TGTGCCATCAGAAAACAGGCGGGCACAGATACGCAGTATTTT.

This clone has only one observation. The chain combines TRBV7-8 with TRBJ2-3; TRBD2 matches at 10 bases. V shed 0 bases and J 4 bases; nucleotides not matched to a gene: 4. Germline V gives CDR1 SGHVS, CDR2 FQNEAQ. This CDR3 has 16 residues. CDR3 sequence (DNA): TGTGCCAGCAGCTTAGCTAGCGGGGGGTACTCAGATACGCAGTATTTT. Residues: CASSLASGGYSDTQYF. The complete variable domain, with remaining parts taken from reference TRBV7-8 and TRBJ2-3, reads GAGVSQSPRYKVAKRGQDVALRCDPISGHVSLFWYQQALGQGPEFLTYFQNEAQLDKSGLPSDRFFAERPEGSVSTLKIQRTQQEDSAVYLCASSLASGGYSDTQYFGPGTRLTVL.

This clone appeared a single time. The chain is built from TRBV18 and TRBJ1-5; D is possibly TRBD1 (6 bases). Germline V gene sequence: CDR1 KGHSH, CDR2 LQKENI. Trimming shortened V by 2 bases and J by 3 bases, and 11 bases separated the two germline ends. The CDR3 has 15 amino acids. CDR3 residues: CASSPADSPNQPQHF. CDR3 bases: TGTGCCAGCTCACCAGCGGACAGTCCCAATCAGCCCCAGCATTTT. Variable domain in full (rest from reference TRBV18 and TRBJ1-5): NAGVMQNPRHLVRRRGQEARLRCSPMKGHSHVYWYRQLPEEGLKFMVYLQKENIIDESGMPKERFSAEFPKEGPSILRIQQVVRGDSAAYFCASSPADSPNQPQHFGDGTRLSIL.

The chain couples TRBV5-4 to TRBJ1-2; D remains ambiguous. The CDR3 length is 18 residues. Germline loops: CDR1 SGHNT, CDR2 YYREEE (reference sequence). Deletions cut 4 bases from V and 3 bases from J, with 25 bases between. The CDR3 spells CASSPSMSPGRTYYGYTF. CDR3 DNA: TGTGCCAGCAGCCCCAGCATGTCCCCAGGCCGTACCTACTATGGCTACACCTTC.